This TCR beta chain emerged from a study of cytomegalovirus exposure and HLA in healthy donors. PCR involved 60 Vbeta and 13 Jbeta primers. The assay was immunoSEQ multiplex PCR, and TCRdb's table has in-frame clones only and misses some. The profile covers about 140,000 clones, with 80% appearing a single time and around 4.4% taken by the ten largest. V was clipped by 0 bases and J by 7 bases, with 15 bases between them. CDR3 size: 15 residues. The germline CDR1 and CDR2 sequences are MNHNS and SASEGT. The sample taken for sequencing was PBMCs. This rearrangement joins TRBV6-1 to TRBJ1-2; weak D call: TRBD1 (5 bases). The receptor was isolated from a man in his forties or fifties in good health and CMV-seronegative. For the CDR3, the DNA is TGTGCCAGCAGTGAAGCGCTTCAGGGATATAGTGGCTACACCTTC. Translation gives CASSEALQGYSGYTF.